The source of this TCR beta chain is a study of T cells in tuberculosis. Study-level results: T cells binding CD1B-GMM tetramer weakly possibly escaped the sort.

Cells were sorted from thawed PBMC rested overnight and stained with GMM-loaded CD1B tetramer, viability dye and anti-CD3. CD1B tetramers were loaded with Rhodococcus equi-derived C32 glucose monomycolate. Profiling relied on immunoSEQ multiplex PCR, and the TCRdb table lists in-frame clones only, not all of them. The sample has approximately 100,000 clones, approximately 91% seen once; the top ten hold 1.5% to 2%. This CDR3 region has 15 residues. Germline CDR1 is SGHRS and CDR2 is YFSETQ. This rearrangement joins TRBV5-1 to TRBJ2-5; 13 positions agree with TRBD2. The closer fit of TRBJ2-7 to the DNA end suggests the J call may be wrong. Sequencing was done on a sample of CD1b-GMM tetramer-negative cells sorted from PBMCs. The receptor was derived from an adult woman with latent tuberculosis. DNA of the CDR3: TGCGCCAGCAGCTCACAACTAGCGGGGGGGGACGAGCAGTACTTC. Translating gives CASSSQLAGGDEQYF.